These 15 T cell receptor beta chains were all obtained from the same sample, sequenced in a study of blood T cell repertoires in COVID-19. Clones were sequenced by immunoSEQ multiplex PCR, and TCRdb holds only the in-frame ones, with some missing. The sample yields 200,000 to 250,000 clones, 70% to 85% seen once. The sample consisted of peripheral blood. Receptor source: a woman older than 75 with acute or convalescent COVID-19.

This clone was recorded once. J is TRBJ1-1 and V is TRBV19; no reliable D call. The ends were cut back, 3 bases at V and 1 base at J, with 6 bases in the middle. The V gene's germline CDR1 is LNHDA and CDR2 SQIVND (reference sequence). CDR3 size: 13 residues. The CDR3 protein is CASSMIGNTEAFF. In DNA, the CDR3 is TGTGCCAGTAGTATGATCGGGAACACTGAAGCTTTCTTT. Full variable domain (outside the CDR3, taken from reference TRBV19 and TRBJ1-1): DGGITQSPKYLFRKEGQNVTLSCEQNLNHDAMYWYRQDPGQGLRLIYYSQIVNDFQKGDIAEGYSVSREKKESFPLTVTSAQKNPTAFYLCASSMIGNTEAFFGQGTRLTVV.

V and J are TRBV30 and TRBJ1-2; D unresolved. V was trimmed by 0 bases and J by 2 bases, leaving 10 bases between them. CDR3 length: 14 residues. Germline V gene lookup returns CDR1 GTSNPN and CDR2 SVGIG (reference sequence). The CDR3 loop reads CAWSVSSGNYGYTF. DNA for the CDR3: TGTGCCTGGAGTGTAAGTTCCGGGAACTATGGCTACACCTTC.

This chain connects TRBV6-5 to TRBJ2-2, with a possible D match to TRBD1 (5 bases). Trimming cost V 2 bases and J 0 bases, with 7 bases left between them. CDR1 is MNHEY and CDR2 is SVGAGI in the germline V gene. CDR3 length equals 15 residues. The DNA for the CDR3 is TGTGCCAGCAGTTACACGACAGCGAACACCGGGGAGCTGTTTTTT. Encoded protein: CASSYTTANTGELFF.

The chain is built from TRBV30 and TRBJ1-5, with D possibly matching TRBD1 (6 bases). The length of the CDR3 is 14 residues. Germline lookup yields CDR1 GTSNPN and CDR2 SVGIG (reference sequence). V was pared by 0 bases and J by 9 bases, with 15 bases between. CDR3 bases: TGTGCCTGGAGTGTTAGGGGGGGCCCGGGGCCCCAGCATTTT. Translating it yields CAWSVRGGPGPQHF.

The genes are TRBV6-2 or TRBV6-3 and TRBJ2-1; 12 bases fit TRBD2. Germline values: CDR1 MNHEY, CDR2 SVGEGT. V lost 2 bases, J lost 5 bases, and 4 bases stayed unmatched. This CDR3 has 16 amino acids. This chain's CDR3 is CASSYTSGGPNNEQFF. The CDR3 DNA reads as TGTGCCAGCAGTTACACTAGCGGGGGGCCCAACAATGAGCAGTTCTTC.

The rearrangement uses TRBV28 and TRBJ1-5; D may be TRBD1 (5 bases). The V and J ends lost 1 base and 7 bases respectively, with 8 bases between them. Germline V gene lookup returns CDR1 MDHEN and CDR2 SYDVKM. CDR3 length: 13 amino acids. CDR3 in amino acids: CASSLSGRQPQHF. Written as DNA, the CDR3 is TGTGCCAGCAGTTTATCAGGGAGGCAGCCCCAGCATTTT.

This clone came up once. The gene calls are TRBV7-2 and TRBJ2-7, with D perhaps TRBD2 (6 bases). Germline V gene sequence: CDR1 SGHTA, CDR2 FQGNSA. The CDR3 spans 15 residues. V lost 1 base, J lost 2 bases, and 12 bases lay in between. As DNA, the CDR3 is TGTGCCAGCAGCTTAGATCGGGCTAGCGCCTACGAGCAGTACTTC. Encoded protein: CASSLDRASAYEQYF.

The chain recombines TRBV6-5 with TRBJ1-5; 7 positions agree with TRBD1. After removal of 6 bases from V and 6 bases from J, the junction contained 11 bases not matched to a gene. CDR3 size: 15 residues. CDR1 and CDR2 from the germline V gene are MNHEY and SVGAGI. The CDR3 sequence is CASSTDRVLVQPQHF. CDR3 nucleotide sequence: TGTGCCAGCAGCACTGACAGGGTATTGGTTCAGCCCCAGCATTTT.

The chain links TRBV5-1 to TRBJ1-2, with D unclear. Germline-derived CDR1 and CDR2 are SGHRS and YFSETQ. The CDR3 is made up of 12 amino acids. V lost 3 bases to trimming and J lost 6 bases, with 9 bases between them. CDR3 sequence reads: CASSYGVDGYTF. The CDR3 bases are TGCGCCAGCAGCTACGGGGTAGATGGCTACACCTTC.

V usage is TRBV28 and J usage is TRBJ1-2, with 8 bases identical to TRBD1. The V gene's germline CDR1 is MDHEN and CDR2 SYDVKM. This CDR3 is 14 amino acids long. V lost 2 bases and J lost 11; bases outside the gene matches: 10. This CDR3 reads CASSLVRDRLEYTF. CDR3 nucleotide sequence: TGTGCCAGCAGTTTAGTCCGGGACAGGCTCGAGTACACCTTC.

The chain combines TRBV29-1 with TRBJ1-1; perhaps TRBD1 as D (6 bases). Germline CDR1 SQVTM, CDR2 ANQGSEA. The V gene lost 7 bases and the J gene lost 7 bases, with 19 bases spanning the gap. The CDR3 sequence is 13 residues long. The CDR3, as DNA: TGCAGCGCCGGATCAGGGGCCTACTTTGAAGCTTTCTTT. Residues: CSAGSGAYFEAFF.

V gene TRBV6-2 or TRBV6-3 combines with J gene TRBJ2-1, with 7 positions matching TRBD2. CDR1 and CDR2 (germline): MNHEY, SVGEGT. CDR3 size: 18 residues. Losses at the gene ends were 0 bases for V and 4 bases for J; bases not matched to a gene: 12. The CDR3 is CASSYSISSGLQYNEQFF. The CDR3 bases are TGTGCCAGCAGTTACTCGATTAGTAGCGGGCTACAGTACAATGAGCAGTTCTTC.

The chain employs TRBV2 and TRBJ2-7, with 16 bases identical to TRBD2. The CDR3 length is 18 residues. V gave up 6 bases and J gave up 5 bases; unmatched junction bases: 13. Germline V CDR1 and CDR2: SNHLY, FYNNEI. DNA of the CDR3: TGTGCCAGCAGGGGGGGACTAGCGGGAGGGCCGATTAAGCACGAGCAGTACTTC. Its protein is CASRGGLAGGPIKHEQYF.

The genes are TRBV12-5 and TRBJ1-2; 9 positions agree with TRBD1. CDR1 LGHNT and CDR2 FRNRAP come from the germline V gene. Unmatched junction bases numbered 12, after V lost 6 bases and J lost 4 bases. The CDR3 totals 16 residues. The CDR3 loop is CASGDRDRALLYGYTF. CDR3 nucleotide sequence: TGTGCTAGTGGAGACCGGGACAGGGCCCTGCTCTATGGCTACACCTTC.

The chain combines TRBV6-2 or TRBV6-3 with TRBJ2-1; 13 positions agree with TRBD2. This CDR3 is 16 amino acids long. Germline CDR1 reads MNHEY; CDR2 reads SVGEGT. Trimming removed 5 bases from V and 9 bases from J; junction bases left unmatched: 10. This CDR3 reads CASSQGLAGVNGEQFF. The CDR3 DNA reads as TGTGCCAGCAGTCAAGGACTAGCGGGAGTGAACGGTGAGCAGTTCTTC.